Listed below are T cell receptor beta chains from one sample, sequenced in a study of T cells after yellow fever vaccination. From the 5' RACE reads, TCRdb called clonotypes with MiXCR, one entry per CDR3 protein. This sample has 450,000 to 650,000 distinct CDR3 sequences, with about 14% found just once. This specimen consisted of PBMCs, obtained on the day of the yellow fever booster vaccination. Every receptor here comes from a man aged 30-40 years who received the YFV17D yellow fever vaccine. The CDR3 runs from the conserved cysteine through the conserved F or W. Fields, in order: D gene, V gene, J gene, clone size, CDR3 protein, CDR3 DNA. The D gene is left open where the match is weak. Rows may omit the clone size; those that give it use once, few, many or a size class.

>-|TRBV20-1|TRBJ2-7|few
CSARMVSSYEQYF
TGCAGTGCTAGAATGGTGAGCTCCTACGAGCAGTACTTC
>-|TRBV9|TRBJ1-5|many
CASSARGVSNQPQHF
TGTGCCAGCAGCGCCCGAGGGGTTAGCAATCAGCCCCAGCATTTT
>TRBD2|TRBV5-1|TRBJ2-5|-
CASSLATGGGETQYF
TGCGCCAGCAGCTTGGCTACGGGAGGTGGCGAGACCCAGTACTTC
>-|TRBV6-5|TRBJ1-5|few
CASSFEPLSNQPQHF
TGTGCCAGCAGTTTTGAACCCCTAAGCAATCAGCCCCAGCATTTT
>-|TRBV7-9|TRBJ2-1|few
CASSLSISWTVENEQFF
TGTGCCAGCAGCTTATCAATTTCCTGGACTGTCGAAAATGAGCAGTTCTTC
>-|TRBV30|TRBJ2-3|-
CAWDLREPDTQYF
TGTGCCTGGGACTTACGGGAACCAGATACGCAGTATTTT
>-|TRBV20-1|TRBJ2-5|few
CSASAKETQYF
TGCAGTGCTAGCGCGAAAGAGACCCAGTACTTC
>TRBD1|TRBV3-1|TRBJ1-1|few
CASSQARGENTEAFF
TGTGCCAGCAGCCAAGCCAGGGGGGAAAACACTGAAGCTTTCTTT
>TRBD2|TRBV9|TRBJ2-7|-
CASSVESGSSYEQYF
TGTGCCAGCAGCGTAGAAAGCGGGAGCTCCTACGAGCAGTACTTC
>-|TRBV5-1|TRBJ2-5|many
CASSPNTGETQYF
TGCGCCAGCAGCCCAAACACTGGGGAGACCCAGTACTTC
>TRBD2|TRBV10-3|TRBJ2-5|-
CAITGLAGETQYF
TGTGCCATCACCGGACTAGCGGGGGAGACCCAGTACTTC
>-|TRBV5-1|TRBJ1-2|-
CASSLGGNRNGYTF
TGCGCCAGCAGCTTGGGGGGCAACAGAAATGGCTACACCTTC
>TRBD2|TRBV27|TRBJ2-7|-
CASSNPGLEAHEQYF
TGTGCCAGCAGTAACCCGGGACTAGAAGCCCACGAGCAGTACTTC
>-|TRBV7-2|TRBJ2-1|-
CASSLDRVREQFF
TGTGCCAGCAGCTTAGACAGGGTTCGTGAGCAGTTCTTC
>-|TRBV7-2|TRBJ2-1|-
CASSLAGTIGNEQFF
TGTGCCAGCAGCTTAGCCGGGACCATAGGCAATGAGCAGTTCTTC
>-|TRBV30|TRBJ2-2|-
CALPAGNTGELFF
TGTGCCCTACCGGCGGGGAACACCGGGGAGCTGTTTTTT
>TRBD2|TRBV7-8|TRBJ2-3|few
CASSLLASGSTDTQYF
TGTGCCAGCAGCTTACTTGCTAGCGGGAGCACAGATACGCAGTATTTT
>TRBD1|TRBV20-1|TRBJ1-5|-
CSARGQTGQLGQPQHF
TGCAGTGCTAGAGGACAGACAGGGCAGCTGGGTCAGCCCCAGCATTTT
>TRBD1|TRBV7-9|TRBJ2-7|-
CASSSGTGVVEQYF
TGTGCCAGCAGCTCCGGGACAGGGGTGGTCGAGCAGTACTTC
>-|TRBV12-3/TRBV12-4|TRBJ1-3|-
CASILFQGGESIYF
TGTGCCAGCATCCTATTCCAGGGCGGGGAGTCCATATATTTT
>-|TRBV30|TRBJ2-7|-
CAWSAMGASYEQYF
TGTGCCTGGAGTGCTATGGGGGCCTCCTACGAGCAGTACTTC
>-|TRBV30|TRBJ2-2|-
CAWKFGTGELFF
TGTGCCTGGAAATTTGGCACCGGGGAGCTGTTTTTT
>-|TRBV28|TRBJ2-6|-
CASSLEEISGANVLTF
TGTGCCAGTAGTTTGGAAGAGATTTCTGGGGCCAACGTCCTGACTTTC
>-|TRBV28|TRBJ1-4|-
CASSRGGRGTNEKLFF
TGTGCCAGCAGCCGCGGCGGAAGGGGAACTAATGAAAAACTGTTTTTT
>-|TRBV7-2|TRBJ2-5|-
CASSSGLLGTQYF
TGTGCCAGCAGCTCCGGACTCCTGGGGACCCAGTACTTC
>-|TRBV15|TRBJ2-1|many
CATLLRAQAISEQFF
TGTGCCACCCTCCTCAGGGCCCAAGCAATTAGCGAGCAGTTCTTC
>TRBD1|TRBV29-1|TRBJ1-3|-
CSGQGSGNTIYF
TGCAGCGGACAGGGTAGTGGAAACACCATATATTTT
>TRBD2|TRBV3-1|TRBJ2-5|few
CASSHLVLAGQETQYF
TGTGCCAGCAGCCATCTAGTGCTAGCGGGACAAGAGACCCAGTACTTC
>-|TRBV7-9|TRBJ2-7|-
CASSFSRVQFYEQYF
TGTGCCAGCAGCTTCTCGAGAGTTCAATTCTACGAGCAGTACTTC
>-|TRBV29-1|TRBJ2-5|-
CSVVVREETQYF
TGCAGCGTTGTAGTCAGAGAAGAGACCCAGTACTTC
>-|TRBV7-2|TRBJ2-2|many
CASQGLIQNTGELFF
TGTGCCAGCCAGGGCCTCATACAGAACACCGGGGAGCTGTTTTTT
>-|TRBV7-8|TRBJ1-5|many
CASSLTGYQPQHF
TGTGCCAGCAGCTTGACAGGTTATCAGCCCCAGCATTTT